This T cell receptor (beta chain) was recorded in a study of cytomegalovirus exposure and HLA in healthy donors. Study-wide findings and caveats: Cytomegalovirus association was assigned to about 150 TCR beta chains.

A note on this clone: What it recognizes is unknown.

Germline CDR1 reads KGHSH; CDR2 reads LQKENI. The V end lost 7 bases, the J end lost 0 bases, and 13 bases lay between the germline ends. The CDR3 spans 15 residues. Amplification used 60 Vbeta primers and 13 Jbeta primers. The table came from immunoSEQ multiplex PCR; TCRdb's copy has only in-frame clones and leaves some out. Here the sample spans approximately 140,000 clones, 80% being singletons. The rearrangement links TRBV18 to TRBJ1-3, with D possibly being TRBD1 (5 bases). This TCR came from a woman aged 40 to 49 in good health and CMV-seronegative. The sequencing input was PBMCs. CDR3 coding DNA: TGTGCCAGCTGGAAGGCAGGGTACTCTGGAAACACCATATATTTT. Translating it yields CASWKAGYSGNTIYF. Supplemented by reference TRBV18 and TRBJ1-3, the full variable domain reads NAGVMQNPRHLVRRRGQEARLRCSPMKGHSHVYWYRQLPEEGLKFMVYLQKENIIDESGMPKERFSAEFPKEGPSILRIQQVVRGDSAAYFCASWKAGYSGNTIYFGEGSWLTVV.